These 18 T cell receptor beta chains came from one sample sequenced in a study of Graves' ophthalmopathy and Graves' hyperthyroidism. For repertoire sequencing, the TCR beta CDR3 regions were amplified from RNA transcripts. Investigators did first-round RT-PCR with HTBI primers, then second-round multiplex PCR. TCRdb reanalysed the multiplex PCR reads using MiXCR and keeps one entry per CDR3 protein. The sample records 350,000 to 450,000 distinct CDR3 sequences, around 20% being singletons. Sequencing used peripheral blood. The receptors originated from a young woman with stable Graves' hyperthyroidism.

The chain recombines TRBV18 with TRBJ1-2; 8 bases fit TRBD1. The CDR3 contains 13 residues. V was pared by 6 bases and J by 7 bases, with 7 bases of the junction left unmatched. CDR1 and CDR2 from the germline V gene are KGHSH and LQKENI. The CDR3 loop reads CASSIDRGIGYTF. The CDR3 nucleotides are TGTGCCAGCTCGATTGACAGGGGTATTGGCTACACCTTC.

This clonotype came up many times. This chain joins TRBV20-1 and TRBJ2-5; TRBD1 agrees at 11 bases. Germline V lookup: CDR1 DFQATT, CDR2 SNEGSKA (reference sequence). This CDR3 contains 15 residues. V was pared by 6 bases and J by 4 bases, with 10 bases of the junction left unmatched. The CDR3 reads CSAERGTGGAETQYF. The CDR3 DNA reads TGCAGTGCCGAGAGAGGGACAGGGGGTGCAGAGACCCAGTACTTC.

This clonotype was observed many times. The rearrangement uses TRBV20-1 and TRBJ1-2; D is ambiguous. The germline CDR1 and CDR2 sequences are DFQATT and SNEGSKA (reference sequence). Trimming removed 7 bases at V and 3 bases at J, with 18 bases between. The CDR3 extends over 14 amino acids. CDR3 nucleotides: TGCAGTGTTACTAGGCACGCAGTCGACTATGGCTACACCTTC. Translating it yields CSVTRHAVDYGYTF.

This clonotype appeared many times. The chain combines TRBV12-3 or TRBV12-4 with TRBJ2-5; no definite D call. The CDR3 totals 12 residues. V gave up 3 bases and J gave up 5 bases, with 7 bases separating them. The CDR3 loop reads CASSLIPETQYF. CDR3 DNA sequence: TGTGCCAGCAGTTTGATCCCGGAGACCCAGTACTTC.

The chain employs TRBV6-5 and TRBJ2-7; the D gene is possibly TRBD1 (5 bases). V lost 2 bases, J lost 0 bases, and 14 bases lay in between. CDR3 size: 16 residues. Germline assignment: CDR1 MNHEY and CDR2 SVGAGI. The CDR3 sequence is CASSYALTGTSYEQYF. The CDR3, as DNA: TGTGCCAGCAGTTACGCCTTAACAGGAACCTCCTACGAGCAGTACTTC.

This clonotype was detected many times. This CDR3 is CASSLVLLARQETQYF. The CDR3 bases are TGTGCCAGCAGCTTGGTTTTACTAGCGCGTCAAGAGACCCAGTACTTC. The chain recombines TRBV11-2 with TRBJ2-5; TRBD2 aligns across 7 bases. CDR1 is SGHAT, CDR2 FQNNGV, per germline. Losses at the gene ends were 3 bases for V and 2 bases for J; bases not matched to a gene: 9. The CDR3 runs to 16 residues.

The chain joins TRBV12-3 or TRBV12-4 to TRBJ2-2, with unresolved D. V lost 8 bases, J lost 7 bases, and 11 bases lay in between. This CDR3 comprises 12 residues. The CDR3 loop is CASSRSGGELFF. CDR3 bases: TGTGCCAGCTCCAGGTCGGGCGGGGAGCTGTTTTTT.

This clonotype has a count of ten or more. The V gene is TRBV20-1, the J gene TRBJ2-2; 12 bases are shared with TRBD2. The junction had 3 bases not matched to a gene; V was cut back by 6 bases and J by 1 base. Germline V gene lookup returns CDR1 DFQATT and CDR2 SNEGSKA (reference sequence). The CDR3 is 15 residues long. CDR3 bases: TGCAGTGCCGGACTAGCGGGAAGGAACACCGGGGAGCTGTTTTTT. As protein: CSAGLAGRNTGELFF.

This clonotype turned up a few times. The rearrangement joins TRBV3-1 to TRBJ1-5; possibly TRBD1 for D (6 bases). The germline CDR1 and CDR2 sequences are LGHDT and YNNKEL (reference sequence). The CDR3 spans 14 residues. V was clipped by 3 bases and J by 2 bases, with 8 bases between them. CDR3 sequence reads: CASSQGHRNQPQHF. CDR3 nucleotides: TGTGCCAGCAGCCAGGGACACCGCAATCAGCCCCAGCATTTT.

This clonotype was seen a handful of times. The chain carries TRBV12-3 or TRBV12-4 and TRBJ1-5, with 7 positions matching TRBD1. The CDR3 covers 15 residues. V shed 3 bases, J shed 4 bases, and the junction held 6 bases outside the gene matches. CDR3 nucleotides: TGTGCCAGCAGTTTGGCTGAGGGGGCGAATCAGCCCCAGCATTTT. Protein sequence: CASSLAEGANQPQHF.

This clonotype was seen just once. One base away lies a much larger clone, so this may be a sequencing read error. The chain is built from TRBV2 and TRBJ2-7; D not certain. V lost 3 bases and J 9 bases, leaving 0 bases between the germline ends. The CDR3 length is 8 residues. The germline V gene has CDR1 SNHLY and CDR2 FYNNEI. The DNA for the CDR3 is TGTGCCAGCAGTGAGCAGTACTTC. Protein product: CASSEQYF.

Many counts were recorded for this clonotype. This chain connects TRBV6-5 to TRBJ2-7, with a weak D call TRBD1 (5 bases). From germline, CDR1 is MNHEY and CDR2 SVGAGI. The CDR3 spans 13 residues. V was pared by 2 bases and J by 3 bases, with 8 bases between. The CDR3 protein is CASSYQGSYEQYF. The CDR3 nucleotides are TGTGCCAGCAGTTACCAGGGCAGCTACGAGCAGTACTTC.

The table lists this clonotype with many counts. The V and J genes are TRBV3-1 and TRBJ2-4; D remains unclear. Germline V gives CDR1 LGHDT, CDR2 YNNKEL (reference sequence). Trimming left V 3 bases short and J 0 bases short, with 6 bases between. The CDR3 is 14 residues long. The CDR3 DNA reads as TGTGCCAGCAGCCAGGGTGGAGCCAAAAACATTCAGTACTTC. It is translated as CASSQGGAKNIQYF. Using reference TRBV3-1 and TRBJ2-4 for the parts outside the CDR3, the full variable domain is DTAVSQTPKYLVTQMGNDKSIKCEQNLGHDTMYWYKQDSKKFLKIMFSYNNKELIINETVPNRFSPKSPDKAHLNLHINSLELGDSAVYFCASSQGGAKNIQYFGAGTRLSVL.

CDR3: CASSLEGADHYEQYF. The DNA of the CDR3 is TGCGCCAGCAGCCTTGAGGGAGCGGACCACTACGAGCAGTACTTC. The gene calls are TRBV4-1 and TRBJ2-7; maybe TRBD2 (5 bases). The V end lost 4 bases, the J end lost 3 bases, and 16 bases lay between the germline ends. The CDR3 length is 15 residues. Germline V lookup: CDR1 MGHRA, CDR2 YSYEKL.

The sample holds many counts of this clonotype. V and J are TRBV12-3 or TRBV12-4 and TRBJ2-2; 7 nucleotides match TRBD2. The CDR3 covers 14 residues. V lost 7 bases to trimming and J lost 7 bases; unmatched junction nucleotides: 9. For the CDR3, the DNA is TGTGCCAGCAAGTGGGAGGGCCCTGGCGGGGAGCTGTTTTTT. It encodes CASKWEGPGGELFF.

This clonotype was counted many times. The chain carries TRBV24-1 and TRBJ1-5; 9 nucleotides line up with TRBD1. CDR1 is KGHDR and CDR2 is SFDVKD in the germline V gene. Trimming at V came to 9 bases and at J to 5 bases, leaving 7 bases not matched to a gene. CDR3 length: 14 amino acids. The CDR3 DNA reads TGTGCCACCGCCGGGGACAGGGAGGATCAGCCCCAGCATTTT. This gives the protein CATAGDREDQPQHF.

The chain carries TRBV7-2 and TRBJ1-5, with D perhaps matching TRBD1 (5 bases). Germline V gives CDR1 SGHTA, CDR2 FQGNSA. The CDR3 sequence is 13 residues long. V was clipped by 5 bases and J by 4 bases, with 9 bases between them. The chain's CDR3 is CASSPWGNQPQHF. The CDR3 DNA is TGTGCCAGCAGCCCATGGGGGAATCAGCCCCAGCATTTT. Supplemented by reference TRBV7-2 and TRBJ1-5, the full variable domain reads GAGVSQSPSNKVTEKGKDVELRCDPISGHTALYWYRQSLGQGLEFLIYFQGNSAPDKSGLPSDRFSAERTGGSVSTLTIQRTQQEDSAVYLCASSPWGNQPQHFGDGTRLSIL.

This clonotype was observed many times. The V gene is TRBV20-1, the J gene TRBJ2-7; 9 bases are a match to TRBD2. Looked up from germline, CDR1 is DFQATT and CDR2 is SNEGSKA (reference sequence). The CDR3 contains 14 residues. Unmatched junction bases numbered 4, after V lost 4 bases and J lost 0 bases. CDR3 sequence: CSATSGRISYEQYF. In DNA, the CDR3 is TGCAGTGCTACCAGCGGGAGGATCTCCTACGAGCAGTACTTC.